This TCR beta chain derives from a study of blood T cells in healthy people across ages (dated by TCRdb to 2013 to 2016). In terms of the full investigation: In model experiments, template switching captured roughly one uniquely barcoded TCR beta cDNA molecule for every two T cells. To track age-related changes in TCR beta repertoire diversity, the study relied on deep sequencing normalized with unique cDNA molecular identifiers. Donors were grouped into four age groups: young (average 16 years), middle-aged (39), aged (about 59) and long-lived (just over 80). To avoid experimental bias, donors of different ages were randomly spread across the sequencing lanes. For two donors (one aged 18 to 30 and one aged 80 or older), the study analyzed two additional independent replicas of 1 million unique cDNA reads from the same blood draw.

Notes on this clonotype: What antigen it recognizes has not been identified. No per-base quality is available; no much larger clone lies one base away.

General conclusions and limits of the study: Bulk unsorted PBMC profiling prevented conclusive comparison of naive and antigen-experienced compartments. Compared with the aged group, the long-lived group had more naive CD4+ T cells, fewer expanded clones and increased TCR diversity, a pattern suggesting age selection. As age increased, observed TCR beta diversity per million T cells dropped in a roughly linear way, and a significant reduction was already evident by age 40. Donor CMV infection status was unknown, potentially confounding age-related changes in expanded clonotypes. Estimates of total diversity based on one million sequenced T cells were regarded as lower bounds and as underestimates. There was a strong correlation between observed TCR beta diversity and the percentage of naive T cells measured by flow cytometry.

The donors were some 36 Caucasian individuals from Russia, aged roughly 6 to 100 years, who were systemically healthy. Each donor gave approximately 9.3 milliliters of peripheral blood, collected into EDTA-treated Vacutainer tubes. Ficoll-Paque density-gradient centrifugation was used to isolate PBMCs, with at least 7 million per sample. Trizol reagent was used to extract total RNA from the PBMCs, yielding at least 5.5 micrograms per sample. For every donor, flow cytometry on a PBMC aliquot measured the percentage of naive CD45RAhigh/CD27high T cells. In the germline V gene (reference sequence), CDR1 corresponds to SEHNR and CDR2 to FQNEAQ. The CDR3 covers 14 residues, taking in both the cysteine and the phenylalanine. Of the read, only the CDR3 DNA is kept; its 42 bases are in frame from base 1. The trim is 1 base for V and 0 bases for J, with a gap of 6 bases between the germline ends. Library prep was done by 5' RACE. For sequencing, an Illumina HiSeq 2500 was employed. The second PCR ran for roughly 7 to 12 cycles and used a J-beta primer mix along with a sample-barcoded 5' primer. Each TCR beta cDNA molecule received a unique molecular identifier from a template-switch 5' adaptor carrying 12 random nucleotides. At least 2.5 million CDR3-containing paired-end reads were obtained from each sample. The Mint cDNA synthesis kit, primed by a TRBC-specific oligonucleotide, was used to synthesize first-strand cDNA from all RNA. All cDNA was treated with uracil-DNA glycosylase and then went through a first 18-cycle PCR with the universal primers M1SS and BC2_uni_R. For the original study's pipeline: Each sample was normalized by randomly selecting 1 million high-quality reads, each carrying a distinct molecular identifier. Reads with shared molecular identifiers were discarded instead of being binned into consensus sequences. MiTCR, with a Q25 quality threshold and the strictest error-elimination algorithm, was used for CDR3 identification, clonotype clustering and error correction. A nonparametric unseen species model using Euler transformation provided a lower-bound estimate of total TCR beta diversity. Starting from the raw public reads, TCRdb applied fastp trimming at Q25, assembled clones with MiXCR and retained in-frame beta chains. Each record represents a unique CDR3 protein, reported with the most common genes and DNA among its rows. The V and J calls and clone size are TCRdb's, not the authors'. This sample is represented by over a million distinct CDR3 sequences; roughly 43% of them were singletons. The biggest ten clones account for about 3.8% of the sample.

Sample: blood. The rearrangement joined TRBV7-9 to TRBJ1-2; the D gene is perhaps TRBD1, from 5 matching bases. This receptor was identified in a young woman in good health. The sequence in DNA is TGTGCCAGCAGCTTAGAACAGGCTAACTATGGCTACACCTTC. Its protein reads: CASSLEQANYGYTF.